The 11 T cell receptor beta chains below all came from one sample that was sequenced in a study of blood T cell repertoires in COVID-19. Only in-frame clones appear in the TCRdb table, and some are missing; sequencing was by immunoSEQ multiplex PCR. The table shows about 170,000 clones, with 65% to 85% occurring only once. Sequencing was done on a sample of peripheral blood. The receptors were gathered from a human donor with acute or convalescent COVID-19. The donor label of this sample is uncertain.

The chain joins TRBV4-2 to TRBJ1-1; no clear D gene. Trimming shortened V by 7 bases and J by 3 bases, and 6 bases separated the two germline ends. Germline V gene lookup returns CDR1 LGHNA and CDR2 YNFKEQ. CDR3 length: 11 residues. The CDR3, as DNA: TGTGCCAGCAACAGTTACACTGAAGCTTTCTTT. Its translation is CASNSYTEAFF.

The V and J genes are TRBV28 and TRBJ1-1; 8 bases match TRBD1. CDR1 MDHEN and CDR2 SYDVKM come from the germline V gene. The CDR3 sequence is 16 residues long. J lost 1 base, V lost 3 bases, and 7 bases had no gene match. CDR3: CASSFIPGGSNTEAFF. The CDR3 DNA follows: TGTGCCAGCAGTTTCATTCCAGGGGGCTCGAACACTGAAGCTTTCTTT. The whole variable domain, filled in from reference TRBV28 and TRBJ1-1, reads DVKVTQSSRYLVKRTGEKVFLECVQDMDHENMFWYRQDPGLGLRLIYFSYDVKMKEKGDIPEGYSVSREKKERFSLILESASTNQTSMYLCASSFIPGGSNTEAFFGQGTRLTVV.

The J gene is TRBJ2-7, the V gene TRBV9, with D possibly matching TRBD2 (5 bases). V lost 0 bases and J 1 base, leaving 8 bases between the germline ends. Germline values: CDR1 SGDLS, CDR2 YYNGEE. This CDR3 contains 14 residues. In nucleotides, the CDR3 is TGTGCCAGCAGCGTAGCGGGGTTATCCTACGAGCAGTACTTC. Translating it yields CASSVAGLSYEQYF.

The genes are TRBV9 and TRBJ1-3, with D tentatively TRBD1 (6 bases). The CDR3 has 16 amino acids. V was trimmed by 1 base and J by 4 bases, leaving 15 bases between them. The germline gives CDR1 SGDLS, CDR2 YYNGEE. The CDR3 DNA reads as TGTGCCAGCAGCGTAACCAACAGGGTGGGGGGAAACACCATATATTTT. Amino acids: CASSVTNRVGGNTIYF.

The count of this clone is one. The chain carries TRBV5-1 and TRBJ2-7, with 9 bases that match TRBD1. CDR1 is SGHRS, CDR2 YFSETQ, per germline. V lost 4 bases, J lost 5 bases, and 13 bases stayed unmatched. The CDR3 runs 16 residues. CDR3 nucleotides: TGCGCCAGCAGCCCAGGGGACAGGGTTATAGGGGACGAGCAGTACTTC. Translating it yields CASSPGDRVIGDEQYF.

The genes are TRBV15 and TRBJ1-6; the D gene is possibly TRBD1 (5 bases). The ends were cut back, 3 bases at V and 14 bases at J, with 14 bases in the middle. The CDR3 consists of 13 residues. CDR1 is LNHNV, CDR2 YYDKDF, per germline (reference sequence). The CDR3 DNA follows: TGTGCCACCAGCAGTGGGACTTCGCCGGCCCTCCACTTT. Its translation: CATSSGTSPALHF.

This chain uses TRBV7-2 with TRBJ2-4; the D is unclear. The ends were cut back, 0 bases at V and 4 bases at J, with 13 bases in the middle. Germline V CDR1 and CDR2: SGHTA, FQGNSA. CDR3 length: 16 amino acids. Here the CDR3 DNA reads TGTGCCAGCAGCTTAGCGGCAGGTTACGGAAAAAACATTCAGTACTTC. Translating it yields CASSLAAGYGKNIQYF.

This chain uses TRBV30 with TRBJ2-3; 12 nucleotides match TRBD1. Germline V CDR1 and CDR2: GTSNPN, SVGIG (reference sequence). This CDR3 spans 19 amino acids. V shed 3 bases and J 8 bases; nucleotides not matched to a gene: 21. The CDR3 spells CAWRGPRVSRDRGLFTQYF. CDR3 coding DNA: TGTGCCTGGAGGGGCCCCCGGGTATCCCGGGACAGGGGGCTGTTTACGCAGTATTTT. Looking up the rest from reference TRBV30 and TRBJ2-3 gives the full variable domain: SQTIHQWPATLVQPVGSPLSLECTVEGTSNPNLYWYRQAAGRGLQLLFYSVGIGQISSEVPQNLSASRPQDRQFILSSKKLLLSDSGFYLCAWRGPRVSRDRGLFTQYFGPGTRLTVL.

CDR3 protein: CASSLVLESPQHF. CDR3 nucleotide sequence: TGTGCCAGCAGCTTAGTCCTAGAATCACCCCAGCATTTT. The chain uses TRBV7-2 and TRBJ1-5; no definite D call. This CDR3 has 13 amino acids. V lost 1 base and J 10 bases, leaving 11 bases between the germline ends. CDR1 SGHTA and CDR2 FQGNSA come from the germline V gene.

This chain connects TRBV3-1 (or the pseudogene TRBV3-2) to TRBJ2-7, with a weak D call TRBD2 (5 bases). CDR3 length: 17 residues. Germline-derived CDR1 and CDR2 are LGHDT and YNNKEL (reference sequence). V lost 0 bases and J 0 bases, leaving 15 bases between the germline ends. This chain's CDR3 is CASSQDRAGTSSYEQYF. DNA for the CDR3: TGTGCCAGCAGCCAAGATCGGGCTGGCACTAGCTCCTACGAGCAGTACTTC.

V usage is TRBV5-4 and J usage is TRBJ1-6; D ambiguous. Deletions cut 1 base from V and 4 bases from J, with 12 bases between. Germline values: CDR1 SGHNT, CDR2 YYREEE (reference sequence). The CDR3 runs 16 residues. This CDR3 reads CASSLSVVAYNSPLHF. The CDR3 DNA is TGTGCCAGCAGCTTGTCTGTTGTGGCATATAATTCACCCCTCCACTTT.